The 21 T cell receptor beta chains below come from one sample, sequenced in a study of identifying expanded T cells in peripheral blood. Here immunoSEQ multiplex PCR was the method, and the copy in TCRdb shows in-frame clones only, minus some. The sample consists of roughly 100,000 clones, around 88% of them appearing once. Material: blood. These receptors originate from a person aged 18 to 75 in good health.

In regard to this clone: The junction shows a germline mismatch at one end, possibly a read error. This chain uses TRBV6-8 with TRBJ2-7, with D perhaps matching TRBD1 or TRBD2 (5 bases each). CDR1 MNHGY and CDR2 SAAAGT come from the germline V gene. The CDR3 contains 10 residues. The CDR3 reads CASLIGAPLW. CDR3 in DNA: TGTGCCAGTCTTATCGGGGCCCCCCTGTGG.

The rearrangement links TRBV20-1 to TRBJ2-7; no clear D gene. The CDR3 sequence is 11 residues long. With 7 bases removed from V and 5 bases from J, the gap between germline ends came to 12 bases. Per the germline V gene, CDR1 is DFQATT and CDR2 is SNEGSKA (reference sequence). For the CDR3, the DNA is TGCAGTGTTCGTCCAAGGGACGAGCAGTACTTC. Its protein product is CSVRPRDEQYF.

The rearrangement uses TRBV7-6 and TRBJ2-5; the match to TRBD2 covers 7 bases. V was pared by 4 bases and J by 2 bases, with 7 bases of the junction left unmatched. The CDR3 spans 15 residues. Germline values: CDR1 SGHVS, CDR2 FNYEAQ. The DNA of the CDR3 is TGTGCCAGCAGCTACCAGGCGGGGGATCAAGAGACCCAGTACTTC. Protein sequence: CASSYQAGDQETQYF.

The chain uses TRBV4-3 and TRBJ1-2; D gene unclear. Germline-derived CDR1 and CDR2 are LGHNA and YSLEER. This CDR3 is built from 14 residues. V lost 4 bases, J lost 8 bases, and 17 bases lay in between. DNA for the CDR3: TGCGCCAGCAGCCCGGGCCGGCCTTTGGGGGGCTACACCTTC. Amino acids: CASSPGRPLGGYTF.

The chain is built from TRBV20-1 and TRBJ1-1; D not resolved. The CDR3 extends over 10 amino acids. With 4 bases removed from V and 11 bases from J, the gap between germline ends came to 11 bases. Germline assignment: CDR1 DFQATT and CDR2 SNEGSKA (reference sequence). DNA of the CDR3: TGCAGTGCTACAGGCAGCGGGGCTTTCTTT. Its translation is CSATGSGAFF.

This clone was recorded once. The sample contains more than one DNA sequence encoding this CDR3. This CDR3 reads CASSQDGGETQYF. The CDR3 nucleotides read TGCGCCAGCAGCCAAGACGGCGGGGAGACCCAGTACTTC. V usage is TRBV4-1 and J usage is TRBJ2-5; TRBD2 is a possible D gene (5 bases). The CDR3 length is 13 residues. Trimming pared 0 bases from V and 5 bases from J, leaving 7 bases between. Germline CDR1 and CDR2: MGHRA and YSYEKL.

V usage is TRBV10-3 and J usage is TRBJ1-1; tentative D call: TRBD1 (5 bases). From germline, CDR1 is ENHRY and CDR2 SYGVKD. The V end lost 6 bases, the J end lost 8 bases, and 10 bases lay between the germline ends. The CDR3 has 11 residues. CDR3 sequence reads: CAIRDKFEAFF. The CDR3, as DNA: TGTGCCATCAGGGACAAGTTCGAAGCTTTCTTT.

The V gene is TRBV10-3, the J gene TRBJ2-2; TRBD1 matches 10 bases. The CDR3 loop spans 13 amino acids. V lost 6 bases, J lost 7 bases, and 2 bases stayed unmatched. From germline, CDR1 is ENHRY and CDR2 SYGVKD. The CDR3 sequence: CAIRGQGSGELFF. The DNA of the CDR3 is TGTGCCATCAGGGGACAGGGGAGCGGGGAGCTGTTTTTT.

The chain recombines TRBV10-3 with TRBJ1-5; D remains ambiguous. Per germline, CDR1 ENHRY and CDR2 SYGVKD. The CDR3 consists of 13 residues. The germline V and J ends were trimmed by 6 bases and 1 base, with 7 bases remaining between them. The CDR3 DNA sequence: TGTGCCATCAGGTACGGCAGCAATCAGCCCCAGCATTTT. Amino acid sequence: CAIRYGSNQPQHF.

This clone has just one count. The rearrangement uses TRBV28 and TRBJ2-4, with 8 bases identical to TRBD2. The CDR3 extends over 13 amino acids. Losses at the gene ends were 10 bases for V and 3 bases for J; bases not matched to a gene: 5. CDR1 and CDR2 from the germline V gene are MDHEN and SYDVKM. Here the CDR3 DNA reads TGTGCCACGAGGGCGGGGGGCAAAAACATTCAGTACTTC. This sequence encodes CATRAGGKNIQYF.

This chain joins TRBV7-2 and TRBJ2-3; D gene unclear. V lost 5 bases and J lost 2, with 11 bases in between. Looked up from germline, CDR1 is SGHTA and CDR2 is FQGNSA. There are 14 residues in the CDR3. This CDR3 is CASSLSRYTDTQYF. Written as DNA, the CDR3 is TGTGCCAGCAGCCTGTCCAGATACACAGATACGCAGTATTTT.

The genes are TRBV7-6 and TRBJ2-1; 11 nucleotides match TRBD2. Germline assignment: CDR1 SGHVS and CDR2 FNYEAQ. V trimming: 5 bases; J trimming: 5 bases; junction bases outside the gene matches: 5. CDR3 length equals 15 residues. CDR3 protein: CASSLGTSGNNEQFF. In DNA form, the CDR3 reads TGTGCCAGCAGCCTCGGGACTAGCGGAAACAATGAGCAGTTCTTC. Supplemented by reference TRBV7-6 and TRBJ2-1, the full variable domain reads GAGVSQSPRYKVTKRGQDVALRCDPISGHVSLYWYRQALGQGPEFLTYFNYEAQQDKSGLPNDRFSAERPEGSISTLTIQRTEQRDSAMYRCASSLGTSGNNEQFFGPGTRLTVL.

This rearrangement joins TRBV7-2 to TRBJ1-1, with 8 bases that match TRBD1. With 3 bases clipped from V and 6 bases from J, the junction kept 6 bases outside the gene matches. This CDR3 contains 14 residues. Germline V gives CDR1 SGHTA, CDR2 FQGNSA. The CDR3 bases are TGTGCCAGCAGCTTTCGGACAGGGAGGGCTGAAGCTTTCTTT. It encodes CASSFRTGRAEAFF.

The rearrangement joins TRBV29-1 to TRBJ2-7, with a possible D match to TRBD2 (6 bases). This CDR3 is built from 10 residues. V was clipped by 8 bases and J by 6 bases, with 11 bases between them. Germline V gene data show CDR1 as SQVTM and CDR2 as ANQGSEA. CDR3 nucleotide sequence: TGCAGCTACGGGGGTCCCGAGCAGTACTTC. Protein product: CSYGGPEQYF.

This clone was recorded once. The chain has TRBV4-3 and TRBJ1-3, with TRBD1 identical over 9 bases. V lost 8 bases to trimming and J lost 8 bases; unmatched junction nucleotides: 7. Germline CDR1 LGHNA, CDR2 YSLEER. The CDR3 is made up of 13 amino acids. Here the CDR3 DNA reads TGCGCCAGCGGGGAGGGACAGGGTCACACCATATATTTT. Protein product: CASGEGQGHTIYF.

The chain has TRBV2 and TRBJ2-3; 7 bases align to TRBD2. Losses at the gene ends were 4 bases for V and 0 bases for J; bases not matched to a gene: 7. Per germline, CDR1 SNHLY and CDR2 FYNNEI. This CDR3 has 16 residues. The CDR3 reads CASSATSAPSTDTQYF. As DNA, the CDR3 is TGTGCCAGCAGTGCTACTAGCGCACCTAGCACAGATACGCAGTATTTT.

This chain connects TRBV7-2 to TRBJ2-3, with 8 positions matching TRBD2. Germline V lookup: CDR1 SGHTA, CDR2 FQGNSA. The CDR3 spans 16 residues. V dropped 7 bases and J dropped 4; count of bases not matched to a gene: 13. CDR3 amino acids: CASTLYPSGGSDTQYF. Here the CDR3 DNA reads TGTGCCAGCACCCTTTACCCCAGCGGGGGCTCAGATACGCAGTATTTT.

V is TRBV4-2 and J is TRBJ1-1; D may be TRBD1 (5 bases). CDR3 length: 16 amino acids. Germline-derived CDR1 and CDR2 are LGHNA and YNFKEQ. V was trimmed by 0 bases and J by 1 base, leaving 12 bases between them. The CDR3 spells CASSQDLGRWNTEAFF. CDR3 bases: TGTGCCAGCAGCCAAGATCTGGGGCGATGGAACACTGAAGCTTTCTTT.

The chain combines TRBV15 with TRBJ1-4; no reliable D call. The germline gives CDR1 LNHNV, CDR2 YYDKDF (reference sequence). The CDR3 is 14 residues long. Between the trimmed V and J ends, which lost 0 bases and 6 bases, there was a span of 8 bases. The CDR3 spells CATSRDSGYEKLFF. The CDR3 DNA reads as TGTGCCACCAGCAGAGATTCAGGTTATGAAAAACTGTTTTTT.

The chain links TRBV5-1 to TRBJ2-1, with 9 nucleotides matching TRBD2. This CDR3 spans 16 amino acids. J gave up 5 bases and V 0 bases, and 6 bases lay outside the gene matches. The germline V gene encodes CDR1 SGHRS and CDR2 YFSETQ. This CDR3 reads CASSLARTSGHNEQFF. In DNA, the CDR3 is TGCGCCAGCAGCTTGGCACGAACTAGCGGGCACAATGAGCAGTTCTTC.

The CDR3 loop reads CASSQENKQGAYGYTF. DNA of the CDR3: TGTGCCAGCAGCCAAGAAAACAAACAGGGTGCCTATGGCTACACCTTC. The chain links TRBV4-2 to TRBJ1-2, with D possibly being TRBD1 (6 bases). CDR1 and CDR2 (germline): LGHNA, YNFKEQ. The V end was cut by 0 bases, the J end by 4 bases, with 15 bases between. This CDR3 contains 16 residues.